The next 10 T cell receptor beta chains were all read from a single sample in a study of shared T cell receptors in the human thymus (dated by TCRdb to about 2021). Libraries were constructed by the immunoSEQ multiplex PCR assay. In its TCRdb copy, this immuneACCESS table keeps in-frame sequences only and misses some clones. Where compared with another copy, unresolved V genes explain less than half of these, and the others have no known cause. Across this sample there are 550,000 to 800,000 clones, with approximately 85% seen only once. The ten largest clones add up to around 0.0094% of the sample. The sample also formed part of further work on human thymus T cells.

The material sequenced was thymocytes. The origin of the receptors is a girl in the first two years of life with a congenital heart defect. Donor details come from another sample of the same person, matched by shared clones.

The chain joins TRBV4-2 to TRBJ2-2; possible D gene TRBD2, 5 bases. The CDR3 covers 15 residues. Between the trimmed V and J ends, which lost 0 bases and 6 bases, there was a span of 11 bases. Germline assignment: CDR1 LGHNA and CDR2 YNFKEQ. CDR3 region: CASSQEGYGAGELFF. Written as DNA, the CDR3 is TGTGCCAGCAGCCAAGAGGGGTACGGGGCCGGGGAGCTGTTTTTT.

J is TRBJ1-2 and V is TRBV6-6; no firm D call. Trimming pared 2 bases from V and 6 bases from J, leaving 10 bases between. This CDR3 has 13 residues. The germline gives CDR1 MNHNY, CDR2 SVGAGI (reference sequence). Here the CDR3 DNA reads TGTGCCAGCAGTTACAGCGGGGTTAATGGCTACACCTTC. This codes for CASSYSGVNGYTF.

This chain links TRBV5-1 with TRBJ1-6; TRBD1 matches 7 bases. V was clipped by 4 bases and J by 8 bases; unmatched bases: 6. From germline, CDR1 is SGHRS and CDR2 YFSETQ. The CDR3 is made up of 14 amino acids. Here the CDR3 reads CASSPGDSYSPLHF. The CDR3 DNA reads as TGCGCCAGCAGCCCCGGGGACAGCTATTCACCCCTCCACTTT.

V gene TRBV11-2 combines with J gene TRBJ1-2, with TRBD1 identical over 8 bases. Germline CDR1 SGHAT, CDR2 FQNNGV. The CDR3 totals 18 residues. Trimming removed 5 bases from V and 1 base from J; junction bases left unmatched: 15. CDR3 sequence reads: CASSLLRLVDRVNYGYTF. The CDR3 DNA sequence: TGTGCCAGCAGCCTCCTACGTCTAGTGGACAGGGTTAACTATGGCTACACCTTC.

The V gene is TRBV2, the J gene TRBJ1-1; D is perhaps TRBD1 (5 bases). Germline V lookup: CDR1 SNHLY, CDR2 FYNNEI. Trimming took off 4 bases at V and 0 bases at J, with 15 bases between the two ends. The CDR3 contains 16 residues. The CDR3 reads CASSAGRTLMNTEAFF. In nucleotides, the CDR3 is TGTGCCAGCAGTGCAGGACGGACACTCATGAACACTGAAGCTTTCTTT.

The chain joins TRBV9 to TRBJ2-3, with D possibly being TRBD2 (6 bases). The CDR3 covers 18 residues. The V gene lost 0 bases and the J gene lost 0 bases, with 17 bases spanning the gap. In germline, CDR1 is SGDLS, CDR2 YYNGEE. The CDR3 sequence is CASSVGRDGYVSTDTQYF. The CDR3 region has the DNA TGTGCCAGCAGCGTAGGGAGGGACGGATATGTTAGCACAGATACGCAGTATTTT.

J is TRBJ1-2 and V is TRBV4-1; no reliable D call. The CDR3 covers 17 residues. Germline V gene sequence: CDR1 MGHRA, CDR2 YSYEKL. The ends were cut back, 2 bases at V and 5 bases at J, with 21 bases in the middle. CDR3 residues: CASSQYGSRAGSYGYTF. DNA of the CDR3: TGCGCCAGCAGCCAATACGGGTCGAGGGCGGGATCTTATGGCTACACCTTC.

The chain recombines TRBV11-2 with TRBJ1-1; weak D call: TRBD1 (5 bases). CDR1 is SGHAT, CDR2 FQNNGV, per germline. V lost 5 bases and J 3 bases, leaving 10 bases between the germline ends. This CDR3 is built from 13 residues. The CDR3 bases are TGTGCCAGCAGCCCCAGGGTCGACACTGAAGCTTTCTTT. This gives the protein CASSPRVDTEAFF.

This chain links TRBV5-1 with TRBJ1-2, with 7 bases that match TRBD1. The CDR3 is 17 amino acids. The germline V gene has CDR1 SGHRS and CDR2 YFSETQ. V lost 0 bases, J lost 6 bases, and 14 bases stayed unmatched. CDR3 sequence: CASSLDLYRGGRNGYTF. The CDR3 DNA is TGCGCCAGCAGCTTGGACCTCTACAGGGGAGGAAGGAATGGCTACACCTTC.

The chain has TRBV5-1 and TRBJ2-7; D perhaps matches TRBD2 (6 bases). Looked up from germline, CDR1 is SGHRS and CDR2 is YFSETQ. V was cut by 5 bases and J by 3 bases, with 27 bases left in between. This CDR3 contains 18 residues. The CDR3 sequence: CASRKGGFNPYSRYEQYF. CDR3 bases: TGCGCCAGCAGAAAAGGAGGGTTCAACCCTTACTCTCGCTACGAGCAGTACTTC.